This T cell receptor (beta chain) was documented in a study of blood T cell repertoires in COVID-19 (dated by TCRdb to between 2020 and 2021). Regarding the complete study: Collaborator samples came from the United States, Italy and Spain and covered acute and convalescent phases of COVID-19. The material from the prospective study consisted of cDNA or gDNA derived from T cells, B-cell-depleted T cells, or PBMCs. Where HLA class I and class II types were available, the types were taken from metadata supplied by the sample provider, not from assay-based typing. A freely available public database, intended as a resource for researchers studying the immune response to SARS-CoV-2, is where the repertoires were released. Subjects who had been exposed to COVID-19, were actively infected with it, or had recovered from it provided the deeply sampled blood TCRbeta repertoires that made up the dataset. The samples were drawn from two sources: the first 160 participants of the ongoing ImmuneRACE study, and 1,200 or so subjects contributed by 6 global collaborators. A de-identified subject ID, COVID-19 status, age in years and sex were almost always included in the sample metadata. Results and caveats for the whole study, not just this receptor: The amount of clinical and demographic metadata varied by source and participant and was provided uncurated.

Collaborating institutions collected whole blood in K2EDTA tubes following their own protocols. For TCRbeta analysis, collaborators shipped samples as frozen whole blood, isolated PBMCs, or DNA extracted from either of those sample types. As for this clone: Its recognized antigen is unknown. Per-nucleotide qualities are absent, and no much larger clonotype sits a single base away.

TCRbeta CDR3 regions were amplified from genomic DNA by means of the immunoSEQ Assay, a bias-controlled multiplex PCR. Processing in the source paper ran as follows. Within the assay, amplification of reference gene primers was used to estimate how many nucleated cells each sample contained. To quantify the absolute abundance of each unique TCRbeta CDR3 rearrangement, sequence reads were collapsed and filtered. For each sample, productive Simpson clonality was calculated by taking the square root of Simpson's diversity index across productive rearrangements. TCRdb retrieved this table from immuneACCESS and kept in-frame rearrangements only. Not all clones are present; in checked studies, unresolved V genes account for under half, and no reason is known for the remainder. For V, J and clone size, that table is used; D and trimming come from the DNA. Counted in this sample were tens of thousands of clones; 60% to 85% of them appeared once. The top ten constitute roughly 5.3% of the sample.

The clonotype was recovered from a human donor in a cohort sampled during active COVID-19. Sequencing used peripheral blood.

The CDR3 reads CASSATSGREKKETQYF. The nucleotide sequence is TGCGCCAGCAGCGCGACTAGCGGGAGGGAAAAAAAAGAGACCCAGTACTTC. The sequence joins TRBV5-1 to TRBJ2-5; TRBD2 lines up with 14 middle nucleotides. Taken from the germline V gene, the CDR1 and CDR2 loops are SGHRS and YFSETQ. The germline V end is reduced by 4 bases and the J end by 3 bases; junction bases left unmatched: 8. From the cysteine up to the phenylalanine, the CDR3 has a length of 17 residues. Only CDR3 DNA remains: 51 bases, in frame from the first base. Supplemented by the reference TRBV5-1 and TRBJ2-5 proteins around the CDR3, the complete variable domain is KAGVTQTPRYLIKTRGQQVTLSCSPISGHRSVSWYQQTPGQGLQFLFEYFSETQRNKGNFPGRFSGRQFSNSRSEMNVSTLELGDSALYLCASSATSGREKKETQYFGPGTRLLVL.